This paragraph covers one T cell receptor (beta chain) sequence. TCRdb's table, derived via immunoSEQ multiplex PCR, lists solely in-frame clones and lacks some. The data contain fewer than 100,000 clones, around 97% of them singletons. The entry originates in a study of technical replicates of blood from several donors. The V end lost 0 bases, the J end lost 9 bases, and 15 bases lay between the germline ends. The CDR3 contains 14 residues. CDR1 and CDR2 (germline): GTSNPN, SVGIG (reference sequence). Sequences were obtained from T cells isolated from PBMCs. This sequence was found in a human donor in good health. V usage is TRBV30 and J usage is TRBJ2-1, with no clear D. The CDR3 spells CAWSVLFGTGEQFF. Written as DNA, the CDR3 is TGTGCCTGGAGTGTACTATTCGGAACCGGTGAGCAGTTCTTC.